This entry describes one T cell receptor (beta chain). No antigen is known for it. The sample belongs to a study of cytomegalovirus exposure and HLA in healthy donors. The PCR used 60 Vbeta and 13 Jbeta primers. The data were produced by immunoSEQ multiplex PCR, yet TCRdb's version contains in-frame clones alone and is incomplete. The repertoire holds fewer than 200,000 clones, with 80% to 90% as singletons. Study-level results: It was approximately 150 TCR beta chains that were listed as cytomegalovirus-associated. Further analysis, carried out later, found HLA-associated TCR beta chains more clonally expanded than equally common other chains. Prior analysis indicated that the majority of TCR beta V segments exhibited productivity approximately 87% or approximately 30% of the time.

Germline V gene lookup returns CDR1 MDHEN and CDR2 SYDVKM. This CDR3 contains 16 residues. V lost 8 bases and J lost 4; bases outside the gene matches: 15. The TCR was taken from a man between 45 and 60 years old in good health and CMV-seropositive. This chain uses TRBV28 with TRBJ2-3; 7 bases line up with TRBD1. The material sequenced was PBMCs. The CDR3 DNA reads TGTGCCAGCTGCGACGAGAGGACAGGCACAGCAGATACGCAGTATTTT. This gives the protein CASCDERTGTADTQYF.